This TCR beta chain was observed in a study of CD8 T cells in ankylosing spondylitis. Points from the study as a whole: One TCR beta motif, made up of roughly 8 highly homologous variants, appeared characteristic of ankylosing spondylitis blood. Reports say disease-linked clones showed up significantly more in matched ankylosing spondylitis synovial fluid.

TCRdb used MiXCR to reprocess the 5' RACE reads, holding one entry per CDR3 protein. The data contain some 840,000 distinct CDR3 sequences, approximately 10% of them singletons. This clonotype was counted only a few times. Its matching antigen is unknown. The germline CDR1 and CDR2 sequences are SGDLS and YYNGEE. This CDR3 contains 13 residues. V was trimmed by 2 bases and J by 4 bases, leaving 9 bases between them. V is TRBV9 and J is TRBJ2-5; the D gene is possibly TRBD1 (6 bases). This TCR was recovered from a male donor with ankylosing spondylitis. The sequenced material came from blood, either unsorted or a sorted T cell fraction (not recorded which). This CDR3 is CASSVGQSETQYF. DNA for the CDR3: TGTGCCAGCAGCGTTGGACAGTCAGAGACCCAGTACTTC.